This TCR beta chain was sequenced during a study of T cell responses to AZD1222 COVID-19 vaccine. On this clone: Its antigen is not known.

The CDR3 is made up of 12 amino acids. CDR1 LNHDA and CDR2 SQIVND come from the germline V gene (reference sequence). The ends were cut back, 9 bases at V and 6 bases at J, with 11 bases in the middle. Study-wide points: Donors skewed white British and female; clonal diversity was possibly underestimated. Spike-spanning, vaccine-associated CD4 TCRs were dominant at 160-218 and 743-854. With two AZD1222 doses given, Spike-specific TCR breadth and depth both rose. Variant regions that are unmutated are reportedly the target of nearly half of spike-specific TCRs.

Profiled with immunoSEQ multiplex PCR; TCRdb holds only in-frame clones, not every one. The sample holds 150,000 or so clones, around 85% seen once. This receptor was obtained from an adult in good health. The chain has TRBV19 and TRBJ1-4, with TRBD1 as a possible D gene (5 bases). Sequenced material: peripheral blood, taken on day 0 of MenACWY control vaccination. The CDR3 spells CASRERDEKLFF. DNA of the CDR3: TGTGCCAGCAGGGAGAGGGATGAAAAACTGTTTTTT.